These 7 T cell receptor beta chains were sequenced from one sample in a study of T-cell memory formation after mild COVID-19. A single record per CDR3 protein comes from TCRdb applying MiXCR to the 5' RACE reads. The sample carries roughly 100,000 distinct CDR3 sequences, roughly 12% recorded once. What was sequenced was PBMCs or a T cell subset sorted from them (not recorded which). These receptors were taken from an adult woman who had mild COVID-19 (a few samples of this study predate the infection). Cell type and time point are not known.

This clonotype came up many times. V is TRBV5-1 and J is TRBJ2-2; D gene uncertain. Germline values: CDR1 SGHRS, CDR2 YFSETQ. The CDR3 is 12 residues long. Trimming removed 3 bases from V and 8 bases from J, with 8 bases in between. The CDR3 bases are TGCGCCAGCAGCTCTGAGCTGGGGGAGCTGTTTTTT. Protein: CASSSELGELFF.

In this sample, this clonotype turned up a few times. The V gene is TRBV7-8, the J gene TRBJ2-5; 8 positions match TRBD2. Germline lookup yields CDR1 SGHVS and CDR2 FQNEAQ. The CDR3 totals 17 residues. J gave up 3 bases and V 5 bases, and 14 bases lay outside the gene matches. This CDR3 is CASSPRTETSAEETQYF. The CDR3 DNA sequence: TGTGCCAGCAGCCCTAGGACGGAGACTAGCGCGGAAGAGACCCAGTACTTC.

The CDR3 spells CASSQVATGSGVREQYF. The CDR3 DNA is TGTGCCAGCAGCCAAGTTGCGACAGGCTCCGGGGTGCGCGAGCAGTACTTC. The rearrangement uses TRBV3-1 and TRBJ2-7; D possibly corresponds to TRBD1 (6 bases). Germline CDR1 is LGHDT and CDR2 is YNNKEL (reference sequence). V lost 1 base and J 6 bases, leaving 22 bases between the germline ends. CDR3 length equals 17 residues.

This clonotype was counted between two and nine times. This chain's CDR3 is CASSWVMVETTDTQYF. The CDR3 DNA sequence: TGTGCCAGCAGTTGGGTCATGGTCGAAACCACAGATACGCAGTATTTT. The V gene is TRBV12-3 or TRBV12-4, the J gene TRBJ2-3; D gene ambiguous. V lost 4 bases and J lost 2, with 16 bases in between. CDR3 length: 16 amino acids.

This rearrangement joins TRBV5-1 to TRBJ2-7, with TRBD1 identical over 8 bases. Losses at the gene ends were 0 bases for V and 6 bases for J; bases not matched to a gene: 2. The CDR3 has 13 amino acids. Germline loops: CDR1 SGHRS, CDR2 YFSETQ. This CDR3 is CASSLETGVEQYF. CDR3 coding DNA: TGCGCCAGCAGCTTGGAGACAGGGGTCGAGCAGTACTTC.

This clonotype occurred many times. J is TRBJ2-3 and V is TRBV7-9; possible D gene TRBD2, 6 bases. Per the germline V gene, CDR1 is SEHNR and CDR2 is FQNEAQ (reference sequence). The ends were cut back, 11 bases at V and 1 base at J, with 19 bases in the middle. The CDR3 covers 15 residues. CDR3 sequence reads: CASGISGSGTDTQYF. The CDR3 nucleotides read TGTGCCTCCGGGATTAGCGGTAGTGGCACAGATACGCAGTATTTT.

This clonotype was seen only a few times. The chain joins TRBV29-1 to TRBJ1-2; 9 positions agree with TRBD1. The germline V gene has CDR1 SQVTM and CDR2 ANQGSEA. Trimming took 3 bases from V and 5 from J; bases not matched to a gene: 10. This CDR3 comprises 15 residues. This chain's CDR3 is CSVDSRDREPYGYTF. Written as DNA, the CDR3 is TGCAGCGTTGATAGCCGGGACAGGGAACCGTATGGCTACACCTTC.